This passage covers 24 T cell receptor beta chains from one sample sequenced in a study of PD-1 blockade in classical Hodgkin lymphoma (dated by TCRdb to 2018 to 2021). Interpreted using the paper, the time point label stands for: cycle 4 day 1 (C4D1), after 6 weeks of nivolumab. Every trial patient had relapsed following autologous stem cell transplantation, and prior brentuximab vedotin exposure was what differed among cohorts A, B and C. Using a Miltenyi CD4+ T cell isolation kit, CD4+ T cells were purified from thawed PBMCs through magnetic negative selection. The library was obtained by the immunoSEQ multiplex PCR assay. Held by TCRdb, this immuneACCESS table contains in-frame sequences only and omits some clones. Under half of the omission traces to an unresolved V gene where checked; the cause of the rest is unknown. This sample is represented by about 30,000 clones; about 86% of them were singletons. The ten largest clones take up around 0.85% of the sample.

The sequences come from CD4+ T cells from blood, collected before the fourth cycle of nivolumab. The origin of the receptors is a human donor with classical Hodgkin lymphoma.

The chain recombines TRBV4-2 with TRBJ2-5; possibly TRBD2 for D (6 bases). This CDR3 spans 19 amino acids. The V gene's germline CDR1 is LGHNA and CDR2 YNFKEQ. Trimming removed 3 bases from V and 4 bases from J, with 27 bases in between. CDR3 bases: TGTGCCAGCAGCCAGCACGGGGGAGCCCCAGGGATCGTGTTAGAGACCCAGTACTTC. Translating it yields CASSQHGGAPGIVLETQYF.

The chain links TRBV15 to TRBJ1-4, with 7 nucleotides matching TRBD1. The V and J ends lost 4 bases and 7 bases, in that order; junction bases with no gene match: 12. Per germline, CDR1 LNHNV and CDR2 YYDKDF (reference sequence). This CDR3 comprises 16 residues. The CDR3 nucleotides read TGTGCCACCAGCAAAGACCGCAGACAGGGAGGTGAAAAACTGTTTTTT. Translation: CATSKDRRQGGEKLFF.

V and J are TRBV18 and TRBJ1-2, with D hard to call. Trimming shortened V by 1 base and J by 2 bases, and 17 bases separated the two germline ends. Looked up from germline, CDR1 is KGHSH and CDR2 is LQKENI. There are 17 residues in the CDR3. CDR3 DNA: TGTGCCAGCTCACCACTCTCGGGAGCTCTTTTAAACTATGGCTACACCTTC. The encoded protein is CASSPLSGALLNYGYTF.

J is TRBJ1-3 and V is TRBV14; TRBD1 agrees at 7 bases. V was pared by 4 bases and J by 0 bases, with 12 bases of the junction left unmatched. The V gene's germline CDR1 is SGHDN and CDR2 FVKESK. This CDR3 comprises 18 residues. The DNA for the CDR3 is TGTGCCAGCAGCCCTCCGGCCCGACAGGGCTTCTCTGGAAACACCATATATTTT. It translates to CASSPPARQGFSGNTIYF.

This chain links TRBV7-2 with TRBJ2-7, with a possible D match to TRBD1 (5 bases). CDR3 size: 13 residues. Germline CDR1 and CDR2: SGHTA and FQGNSA. Trimming stripped 1 base from V and 7 bases from J, with 11 bases between. In nucleotides, the CDR3 is TGTGCCAGCAGCTTAGAGTCAGGGCGGGAGCAGTACTTC. Amino acids: CASSLESGREQYF.

There are a few counts of this clone. The chain recombines TRBV4-3 with TRBJ2-5, with D perhaps TRBD2 (7 bases). CDR1 is LGHNA, CDR2 YSLEER, per germline. The CDR3 runs 15 residues. The ends were cut back, 2 bases at V and 8 bases at J, with 18 bases in the middle. DNA for the CDR3: TGCGCCAGCAGCCAACTCACAGGGCGCGGGGGCACCCAGTACTTC. It specifies CASSQLTGRGGTQYF.

This clone was observed once. V is TRBV30 and J is TRBJ2-3; D gene ambiguous. With 0 bases removed from V and 5 bases from J, the gap between germline ends came to 3 bases. The CDR3 contains 11 residues. CDR1 and CDR2 (germline): GTSNPN, SVGIG (reference sequence). The CDR3 reads CAWSVQDTQYF. The CDR3 DNA reads as TGTGCCTGGAGTGTTCAAGATACGCAGTATTTT.

The chain combines TRBV18 with TRBJ1-3; no clear D gene. The CDR3 covers 16 residues. V gave up 3 bases and J gave up 0 bases, with 12 bases separating them. Per germline, CDR1 KGHSH and CDR2 LQKENI. The CDR3 DNA reads as TGTGCCAGCTCACCCTCAATGAGGAACTCTGGAAACACCATATATTTT. Protein: CASSPSMRNSGNTIYF. The full variable domain, with the rest looked up from reference TRBV18 and TRBJ1-3, is NAGVMQNPRHLVRRRGQEARLRCSPMKGHSHVYWYRQLPEEGLKFMVYLQKENIIDESGMPKERFSAEFPKEGPSILRIQQVVRGDSAAYFCASSPSMRNSGNTIYFGEGSWLTVV.

The chain carries TRBV18 and TRBJ2-1; 11 nucleotides line up with TRBD2. Germline V gene lookup returns CDR1 KGHSH and CDR2 LQKENI. The CDR3 extends over 18 amino acids. The V segment lost 2 bases and the J segment 6 bases; nucleotides outside the gene matches: 12. Here the CDR3 reads CASSPGRFGTSGSNEQFF. In DNA form, the CDR3 reads TGTGCCAGCTCACCAGGACGATTTGGGACTAGCGGAAGCAATGAGCAGTTCTTC.

This sequence joins TRBV7-2 and TRBJ2-3, with 13 bases aligning to TRBD2. The germline CDR1 and CDR2 sequences are SGHTA and FQGNSA. This CDR3 is 17 amino acids long. V shed 5 bases and J 5 bases; nucleotides not matched to a gene: 10. In DNA form, the CDR3 reads TGTGCCAGCAGCCCGTTACTAGCGGGGGGGCTGGGAGATACGCAGTATTTT. Amino acid sequence: CASSPLLAGGLGDTQYF.

This clone has a single count. This sequence joins TRBV6-6 and TRBJ2-5; D unresolved. Trimming stripped 4 bases from V and 9 bases from J, with 12 bases between. The CDR3 consists of 12 residues. Germline V gene data show CDR1 as MNHNY and CDR2 as SVGAGI (reference sequence). The CDR3 nucleotides are TGTGCCAGCAGTTTGCCCCCTGCTGCCCAGTACTTC. Translating it yields CASSLPPAAQYF.

J is TRBJ1-6 and V is TRBV27; D not certain. The CDR3 length is 15 residues. V was pared by 6 bases and J by 10 bases, with 19 bases between. From germline, CDR1 is MNHEY and CDR2 SMNVEV (reference sequence). CDR3 bases: TGTGCCAGCAGCTCAGCCCTTCTAACGCGATCACCCCTCCACTTT. Its protein product is CASSSALLTRSPLHF.

The chain links TRBV7-3 to TRBJ1-4, with 8 nucleotides matching TRBD1. The CDR3 is 14 residues long. The germline gives CDR1 SGHTA, CDR2 FQGTGA. The J segment lost 6 bases and the V segment lost 5 bases, leaving 5 bases of the junction unmatched. The CDR3 DNA reads as TGTGCCAGCAGCCCTCACAGGGGGGATGAAAAACTGTTTTTT. This translates into CASSPHRGDEKLFF.

The chain combines TRBV7-2 with TRBJ2-2, with a possible D match to TRBD1 (6 bases). The V and J ends lost 4 bases and 3 bases respectively, with 12 bases between them. The germline gives CDR1 SGHTA, CDR2 FQGNSA. This CDR3 contains 15 residues. The CDR3: CASSYQGGHTGELFF. The CDR3 coding sequence is TGTGCCAGCAGCTACCAAGGGGGTCACACCGGGGAGCTGTTTTTT.

This chain links TRBV27 with TRBJ1-1, with 10 bases lining up with TRBD1. The CDR3 is made up of 14 amino acids. V was clipped by 6 bases and J by 0 bases; unmatched bases: 1. Looked up from germline, CDR1 is MNHEY and CDR2 is SMNVEV (reference sequence). The CDR3 protein is CASSDRGLNTEAFF. The CDR3, as DNA: TGTGCCAGCAGCGACAGGGGGCTGAACACTGAAGCTTTCTTT.

J is TRBJ2-4 and V is TRBV6-5; the match to TRBD2 covers 11 bases. The CDR3 runs to 15 residues. The J segment lost 6 bases and the V segment lost 6 bases, leaving 7 bases of the junction unmatched. CDR1 is MNHEY and CDR2 is SVGAGI in the germline V gene. This CDR3 is CASSGTSGYRNIQYF. In DNA form, the CDR3 reads TGTGCCAGCAGCGGGACTAGCGGATATCGAAACATTCAGTACTTC.

The chain recombines TRBV28 with TRBJ1-2, with 11 nucleotides matching TRBD1. The germline V gene has CDR1 MDHEN and CDR2 SYDVKM. CDR3 length: 15 amino acids. V was clipped by 7 bases and J by 1 base; unmatched bases: 5. Written as DNA, the CDR3 is TGTGCCAGCATCCCGGGACAGGGGGTTAACTATGGCTACACCTTC. Amino acid sequence: CASIPGQGVNYGYTF.

The chain recombines TRBV6-5 with TRBJ2-1, with 7 bases identical to TRBD2. CDR3 length: 14 residues. V was pared by 4 bases and J by 2 bases, with 2 bases of the junction left unmatched. Germline loops: CDR1 MNHEY, CDR2 SVGAGI. Written as DNA, the CDR3 is TGTGCCAGCAGTTGGGGGGGAGCCTACAATGAGCAGTTCTTC. The encoded protein is CASSWGGAYNEQFF.

The chain joins TRBV19 to TRBJ2-1, with 9 bases aligning to TRBD1. The V gene's germline CDR1 is LNHDA and CDR2 SQIVND (reference sequence). The CDR3 totals 13 residues. V shed 6 bases and J 8 bases; nucleotides not matched to a gene: 5. CDR3 coding DNA: TGTGCCAGTAGGGGACAGGGAAGAGATGAGCAGTTCTTC. Amino acid sequence: CASRGQGRDEQFF.

For the CDR3, the DNA is TGCGCCAGCAATTTTATTTTGCAGGTTTCTTATAGCAATCAGCCCCAGCATTTT. Translating gives CASNFILQVSYSNQPQHF. The rearrangement joins TRBV10-1 to TRBJ1-5; D uncertain. Germline CDR1 WNHNN, CDR2 SYGVQD (reference sequence). The CDR3 is 18 residues long. The V end lost 7 bases, the J end lost 0 bases, and 22 bases lay between the germline ends.

V gene TRBV9 combines with J gene TRBJ2-2, with 7 bases that match TRBD1. CDR3 size: 15 residues. After removal of 4 bases from V and 4 bases from J, the junction contained 7 bases not matched to a gene. The V gene's germline CDR1 is SGDLS and CDR2 YYNGEE. The CDR3: CASSPQGILTGELFF. CDR3 coding DNA: TGTGCCAGCAGCCCACAGGGGATCCTCACCGGGGAGCTGTTTTTT.

The chain employs TRBV11-2 and TRBJ1-1; tentatively, D is TRBD1 (6 bases). The CDR3 is 14 amino acids. Germline V gene lookup returns CDR1 SGHAT and CDR2 FQNNGV. The V gene lost 6 bases and the J gene lost 5 bases, with 16 bases spanning the gap. The CDR3 reads CASRKPGVHTEAFF. The CDR3, as DNA: TGTGCCAGCAGAAAGCCAGGGGTCCATACTGAAGCTTTCTTT. Full variable domain (missing parts from reference TRBV11-2 and TRBJ1-1): EAGVAQSPRYKIIEKRQSVAFWCNPISGHATLYWYQQILGQGPKLLIQFQNNGVVDDSQLPKDRFSAERLKGVDSTLKIQPAKLEDSAVYLCASRKPGVHTEAFFGQGTRLTVV.

V and J are TRBV5-6 and TRBJ2-3, with D perhaps being TRBD1 or TRBD2 (5 bases each). Trimming removed 2 bases from V and 2 bases from J, with 12 bases in between. CDR3 length: 15 amino acids. Germline V gives CDR1 SGHDT, CDR2 YYEEEE. This CDR3 reads CASSFRDPHTDTQYF. CDR3 bases: TGTGCCAGCAGCTTCCGGGACCCACACACAGATACGCAGTATTTT.

The J gene is TRBJ1-2, the V gene TRBV27; D is undetermined. The CDR3 covers 13 residues. V was shortened by 3 bases and J by 3 bases, with 8 bases between the two germline ends. CDR1 and CDR2 (germline): MNHEY, SMNVEV (reference sequence). CDR3 bases: TGTGCCAGCAGTTTGCCAATCTACTATGGCTACACCTTC. Translating it yields CASSLPIYYGYTF.